In its sample, the clone carrying this TCR beta chain was seen once. The authors' processing: It was from reference gene primer amplification that nucleated cell counts were estimated. Sequenced by immunoSEQ multiplex PCR; TCRdb stores in-frame clones only, minus some. The V and J calls and the clone size are those of that table, but D and trimming were determined from the DNA. The data show 20,000 to 25,000 clones, over 60% seen once. These data belong to a study of blood T cell repertoires in COVID-19. This receptor was identified in a man in his fifties or sixties with active COVID-19. The sequencing input was peripheral blood.

The DNA for the CDR3 is TGTGCCAGCAGCCCCCGGGGGGGAATCAGGGATGAGCAGTTCTTC. Protein sequence: CASSPRGGIRDEQFF. The chain links TRBV11-3 to TRBJ2-1; TRBD2 matches at 8 bases. The junction had 11 bases not matched to a gene; V was cut back by 5 bases and J by 8 bases. The germline V gene encodes CDR1 SGHNT and CDR2 YENEEA. CDR3 length: 15 amino acids.